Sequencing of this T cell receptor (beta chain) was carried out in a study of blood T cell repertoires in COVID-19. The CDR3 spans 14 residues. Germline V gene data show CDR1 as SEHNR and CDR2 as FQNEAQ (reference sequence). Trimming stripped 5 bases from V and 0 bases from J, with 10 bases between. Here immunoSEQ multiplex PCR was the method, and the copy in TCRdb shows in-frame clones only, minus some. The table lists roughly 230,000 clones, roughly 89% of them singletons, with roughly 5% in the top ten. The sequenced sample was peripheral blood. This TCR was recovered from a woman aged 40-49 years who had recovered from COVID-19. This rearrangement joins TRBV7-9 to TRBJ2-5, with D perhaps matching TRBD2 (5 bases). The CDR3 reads CASSRDLYQETQYF. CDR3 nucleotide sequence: TGTGCCAGCAGCCGGGATTTGTACCAAGAGACCCAGTACTTC.